Below, 15 T cell receptor beta chains from the same sample are listed, as sequenced in a study of blood T cell repertoires in COVID-19. Using immunoSEQ multiplex PCR, the repertoire was profiled, and TCRdb retains in-frame clones only, with some absent. The table lists 90,000 to 120,000 clones, 88% of them singletons. Input material: peripheral blood. The receptors derive from a woman in her sixties or seventies with acute or convalescent COVID-19.

The chain couples TRBV27 to TRBJ1-5; D remains ambiguous. This CDR3 is built from 15 residues. CDR1 and CDR2 (germline): MNHEY, SMNVEV (reference sequence). Trimming took 7 bases from V and 1 from J, leaving 14 bases between them. CDR3 loop: CASNPSAGSNQPQHF. The CDR3 DNA is TGTGCCAGCAACCCCTCGGCCGGGAGCAATCAGCCCCAGCATTTT.

The chain has TRBV29-1 and TRBJ1-1; D gene unclear. There are 14 residues in the CDR3. Germline loops: CDR1 SQVTM, CDR2 ANQGSEA. Trimming removed 4 bases at V and 0 bases at J, with 12 bases between. This CDR3 is CSVGAGVLNTEAFF. DNA of the CDR3: TGCAGCGTTGGTGCGGGAGTGTTGAACACTGAAGCTTTCTTT. Full variable domain (remainder filled in from reference TRBV29-1 and TRBJ1-1): SAVISQKPSRDICQRGTSLTIQCQVDSQVTMMFWYRQQPGQSLTLIATANQGSEATYESGFVIDKFPISRPNLTFSTLTVSNMSPEDSSIYLCSVGAGVLNTEAFFGQGTRLTVV.

This chain links TRBV3-1 (or the pseudogene TRBV3-2) with TRBJ2-4; D is unresolved. This CDR3 comprises 12 residues. The V end was cut by 0 bases, the J end by 5 bases, with 2 bases between. Looked up from germline, CDR1 is LGHDT and CDR2 is YNNKEL (reference sequence). Here the CDR3 DNA reads TGTGCCAGCAGCCAAGACGAAAACATTCAGTACTTC. Translating it yields CASSQDENIQYF.

CDR3 coding DNA: TGTGCCAGCAGCTTAGTTCAGAACTATGGCTACACCTTC. It is translated as CASSLVQNYGYTF. V gene TRBV11-3 combines with J gene TRBJ1-2; D uncertain. The CDR3 contains 13 residues. The germline gives CDR1 SGHNT, CDR2 YENEEA. V was shortened by 1 base and J by 2 bases, with 5 bases between the two germline ends.

V gene TRBV28 combines with J gene TRBJ2-7; the D is unclear. Germline values: CDR1 MDHEN, CDR2 SYDVKM. This CDR3 contains 14 residues. Deletions cut 3 bases from V and 3 bases from J, with 12 bases between. In DNA form, the CDR3 reads TGTGCCAGCAGTTTCGCTACTTTACTCTACGAGCAGTACTTC. Amino acids: CASSFATLLYEQYF. Together with reference TRBV28 and TRBJ2-7, the CDR3 gives the full variable domain: DVKVTQSSRYLVKRTGEKVFLECVQDMDHENMFWYRQDPGLGLRLIYFSYDVKMKEKGDIPEGYSVSREKKERFSLILESASTNQTSMYLCASSFATLLYEQYFGPGTRLTVT.

This chain connects TRBV7-8 to TRBJ2-2; 8 nucleotides agree with TRBD1. This CDR3 spans 15 amino acids. The V and J ends lost 1 base and 7 bases, in that order; junction bases with no gene match: 5. Germline CDR1 and CDR2: SGHVS and FQNEAQ. This CDR3 is CASSLVQGANGELFF. The CDR3 coding sequence is TGTGCCAGCAGCTTAGTCCAGGGGGCTAACGGGGAGCTGTTTTTT.

This clone was seen a few times. The gene calls are TRBV9 and TRBJ2-2; TRBD2 agrees at 11 bases. The CDR3 runs to 17 residues. The V gene's germline CDR1 is SGDLS and CDR2 YYNGEE. The ends lost 0 bases at V and 0 bases at J; junction bases unmatched: 1. CDR3 in DNA: TGTGCCAGCAGCGTAGCGACTAGCGGGACGAACACCGGGGAGCTGTTTTTT. It is translated as CASSVATSGTNTGELFF.

The chain employs TRBV19 and TRBJ1-1, with unresolved D. The germline V gene has CDR1 LNHDA and CDR2 SQIVND (reference sequence). Trimming cost V 3 bases and J 1 base, with 15 bases left between them. This CDR3 has 16 residues. Written as DNA, the CDR3 is TGTGCCAGTAGTATCCGATCACCCGGAGCGAACACTGAAGCTTTCTTT. This gives the protein CASSIRSPGANTEAFF.

This clone was seen a handful of times. This sequence joins TRBV2 and TRBJ1-2; a possible D gene is TRBD1 (6 bases). Per germline, CDR1 SNHLY and CDR2 FYNNEI. Trimming took off 4 bases at V and 1 base at J, with 10 bases between the two ends. This CDR3 region has 14 residues. The CDR3 loop reads CASSVGGFNYGYTF. DNA for the CDR3: TGTGCCAGCAGTGTAGGGGGTTTTAACTATGGCTACACCTTC. Looking up the rest from reference TRBV2 and TRBJ1-2 gives the full variable domain: EPEVTQTPSHQVTQMGQEVILRCVPISNHLYFYWYRQILGQKVEFLVSFYNNEISEKSEIFDDQFSVERPDGSNFTLKIRSTKLEDSAMYFCASSVGGFNYGYTFGSGTRLTVV.

V usage is TRBV2 and J usage is TRBJ2-1, with 7 bases fitting TRBD1. V was pared by 5 bases and J by 1 base, with 5 bases of the junction left unmatched. Germline V CDR1 and CDR2: SNHLY, FYNNEI. This CDR3 is built from 15 residues. The CDR3 is CASSPDRVSYNEQFF. CDR3 bases: TGTGCCAGCAGTCCCGACAGGGTGTCCTACAATGAGCAGTTCTTC.

The chain has TRBV5-1 and TRBJ2-1; 10 nucleotides line up with TRBD2. Germline CDR1 is SGHRS and CDR2 is YFSETQ. The CDR3 totals 19 residues. V gave up 0 bases and J gave up 0 bases; unmatched junction bases: 9. The CDR3: CASSLVVPASGSSYNEQFF. The CDR3 nucleotides read TGCGCCAGCAGCTTGGTAGTTCCGGCTAGCGGGAGCTCCTACAATGAGCAGTTCTTC.

The chain combines TRBV5-1 with TRBJ2-1; D unresolved. CDR1 is SGHRS and CDR2 is YFSETQ in the germline V gene. Trimming pared 4 bases from V and 6 bases from J, leaving 8 bases between. The CDR3 is 12 residues long. CDR3 nucleotide sequence: TGCGCCAGCAGCACCCTACCCAATGAGCAGTTCTTC. Protein sequence: CASSTLPNEQFF.

The chain links TRBV3-1 (or the pseudogene TRBV3-2) to TRBJ1-2; tentative D call: TRBD1 (5 bases). The V and J ends lost 0 bases and 0 bases respectively, with 5 bases between them. CDR1 is LGHDT, CDR2 YNNKEL, per germline (reference sequence). The CDR3 is 14 residues long. In DNA form, the CDR3 reads TGTGCCAGCAGCCAAGAACAGGCTAACTATGGCTACACCTTC. This translates into CASSQEQANYGYTF.

The chain links TRBV11-2 to TRBJ2-5; 9 bases match TRBD2. Trimming cost V 1 base and J 5 bases; bases outside gene matches: 14. CDR3 length: 18 amino acids. Germline CDR1 SGHAT, CDR2 FQNNGV. In DNA, the CDR3 is TGTGCCAGCAGCTTAGGCCCAGCGGGAGGTCGCGGGAGGGAGACCCAGTACTTC. It encodes CASSLGPAGGRGRETQYF.

V gene TRBV3-1 (or the pseudogene TRBV3-2) combines with J gene TRBJ1-3, with D perhaps matching TRBD1 (6 bases). The CDR3 covers 20 residues. Germline CDR1 LGHDT, CDR2 YNNKEL (reference sequence). With 0 bases removed from V and 1 base from J, the gap between germline ends came to 22 bases. The CDR3 region is CASSQDKPTRQAGSGNTIYF. The CDR3 DNA reads TGTGCCAGCAGCCAAGATAAACCAACGAGACAGGCCGGTTCTGGAAACACCATATATTTT.